This TCR beta chain was sequenced during a study of T cells in Graves' hyperthyroidism and ophthalmopathy. The investigators amplified TCR beta CDR3 regions from RNA transcripts. The HTBI primer set drove a first-round RT-PCR of the TCR CDR3. TCRdb reprocessed the multiplex PCR reads via MiXCR and lists one record per CDR3 protein. The sample lists about 640,000 distinct CDR3 sequences, roughly 20% seen once, with 34% in the top ten. Germline V gene lookup returns CDR1 MNHEY and CDR2 SMNVEV (reference sequence). The CDR3 spans 13 residues. The V end lost 11 bases, the J end lost 0 bases, and 13 bases lay between the germline ends.

Material: blood. The TCR sequence derives from a man aged 30 to 45 with Graves' ophthalmopathy. The chain uses TRBV27 and TRBJ2-5; the D gene could be TRBD1 or TRBD2 (5 bases each). The chain's CDR3 is CAARGSNQETQYF. The CDR3 DNA follows: TGTGCCGCGAGGGGATCCAACCAAGAGACCCAGTACTTC.